This T cell receptor (beta chain) was sequenced during a study of blood T cell repertoires in COVID-19. Study information: Italy, Spain and the United States were the sources of the convalescent and acute COVID-19 samples. From T cells, B-cell-depleted T cells, or PBMCs came the material, which was cDNA or gDNA.

In the original workflow: The authors estimated nucleated cell counts from reference gene primer amplification. Assay: immunoSEQ multiplex PCR; the TCRdb copy retains only in-frame clones and omits some. The V and J calls and clone size are taken from that table; D and trimming were inferred from the DNA. The sample holds 120,000 or so clones, around 88% seen once. Germline CDR1 SGHDT, CDR2 YYEEEE. This CDR3 is built from 15 residues. V lost 0 bases and J lost 0, with 8 bases in between. The sequenced sample consisted of peripheral blood. This chain links TRBV5-6 with TRBJ2-3; perhaps TRBD2 as D (5 bases). The clonotype originates from a man of 80 years or more with active or convalescent COVID-19. The DNA for the CDR3 is TGTGCCAGCAGCTTGGGCGGGTTTAGCACAGATACGCAGTATTTT. Protein product: CASSLGGFSTDTQYF. The whole variable domain, remainder taken from reference TRBV5-6 and TRBJ2-3, is DAGVTQSPTHLIKTRGQQVTLRCSPKSGHDTVSWYQQALGQGPQFIFQYYEEEERQRGNFPDRFSGHQFPNYSSELNVNALLLGDSALYLCASSLGGFSTDTQYFGPGTRLTVL.